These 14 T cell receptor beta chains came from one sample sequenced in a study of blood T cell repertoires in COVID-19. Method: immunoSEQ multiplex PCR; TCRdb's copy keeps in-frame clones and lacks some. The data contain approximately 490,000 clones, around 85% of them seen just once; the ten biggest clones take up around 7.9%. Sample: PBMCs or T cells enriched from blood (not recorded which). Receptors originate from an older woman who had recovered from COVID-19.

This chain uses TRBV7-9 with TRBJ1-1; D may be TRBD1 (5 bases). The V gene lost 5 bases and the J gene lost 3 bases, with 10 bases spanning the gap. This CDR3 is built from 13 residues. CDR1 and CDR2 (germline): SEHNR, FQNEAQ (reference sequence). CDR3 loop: CASSPPGDTEAFF. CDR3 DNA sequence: TGTGCCAGCAGCCCCCCGGGGGACACTGAAGCTTTCTTT.

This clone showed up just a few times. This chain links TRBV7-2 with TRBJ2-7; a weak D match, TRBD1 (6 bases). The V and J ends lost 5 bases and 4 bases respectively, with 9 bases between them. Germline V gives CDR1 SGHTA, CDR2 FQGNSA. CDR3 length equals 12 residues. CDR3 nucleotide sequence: TGTGCCAGCAGCGCCACAGGGTACGAGCAGTACGTC. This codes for CASSATGYEQYV.

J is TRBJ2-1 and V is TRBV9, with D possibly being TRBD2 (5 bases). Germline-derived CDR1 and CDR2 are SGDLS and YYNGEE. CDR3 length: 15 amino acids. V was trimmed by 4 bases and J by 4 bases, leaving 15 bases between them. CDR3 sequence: CASSPHPGDYNEQFF. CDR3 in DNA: TGTGCCAGCAGCCCCCACCCCGGGGATTACAATGAGCAGTTCTTC. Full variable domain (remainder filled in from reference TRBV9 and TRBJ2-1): DSGVTQTPKHLITATGQRVTLRCSPRSGDLSVYWYQQSLDQGLQFLIQYYNGEERAKGNILERFSAQQFPDLHSELNLSSLELGDSALYFCASSPHPGDYNEQFFGPGTRLTVL.

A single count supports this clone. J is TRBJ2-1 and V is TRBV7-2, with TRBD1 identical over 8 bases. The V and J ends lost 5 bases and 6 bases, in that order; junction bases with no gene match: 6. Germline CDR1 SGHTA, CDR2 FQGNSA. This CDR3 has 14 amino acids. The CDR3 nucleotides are TGTGCCAGCAGCACCCAGGGGGCGGCCAATGAGCAGTTCTTC. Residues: CASSTQGAANEQFF.

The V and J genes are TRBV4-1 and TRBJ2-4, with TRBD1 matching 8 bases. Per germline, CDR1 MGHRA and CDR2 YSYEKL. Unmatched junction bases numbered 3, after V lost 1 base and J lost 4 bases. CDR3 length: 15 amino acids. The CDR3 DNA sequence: TGCGCCAGCAGCCAAGCCGGGACAGGTAAAAACATTCAGTACTTC. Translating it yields CASSQAGTGKNIQYF.

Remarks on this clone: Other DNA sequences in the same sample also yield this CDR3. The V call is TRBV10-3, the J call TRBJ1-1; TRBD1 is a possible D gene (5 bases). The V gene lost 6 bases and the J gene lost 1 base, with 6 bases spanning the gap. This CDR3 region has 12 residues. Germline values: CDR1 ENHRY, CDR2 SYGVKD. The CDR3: CAIRGGNTEAFF. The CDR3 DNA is TGTGCCATCAGGGGGGGGAACACTGAAGCTTTCTTT.

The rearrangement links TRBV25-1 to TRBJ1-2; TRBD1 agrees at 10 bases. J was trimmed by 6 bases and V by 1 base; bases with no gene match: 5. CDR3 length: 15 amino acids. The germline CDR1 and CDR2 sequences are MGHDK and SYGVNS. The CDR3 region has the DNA TGTGCCAGCAGTGAATTGTTAGGGACAGGGGATGGCTACACCTTC. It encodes CASSELLGTGDGYTF.

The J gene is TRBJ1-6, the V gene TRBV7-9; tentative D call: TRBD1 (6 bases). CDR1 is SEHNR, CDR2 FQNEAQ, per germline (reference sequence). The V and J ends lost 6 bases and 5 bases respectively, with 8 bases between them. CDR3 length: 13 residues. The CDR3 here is CASRDRDNSPLHF. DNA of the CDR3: TGTGCCAGCAGGGACAGAGATAATTCACCCCTCCACTTT.

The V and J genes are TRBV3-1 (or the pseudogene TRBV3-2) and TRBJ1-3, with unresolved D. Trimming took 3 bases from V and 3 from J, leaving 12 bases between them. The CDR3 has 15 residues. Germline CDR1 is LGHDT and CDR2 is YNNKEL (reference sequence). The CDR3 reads CASSQIYGLGNTIYF. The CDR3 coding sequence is TGTGCCAGCAGCCAGATTTACGGACTTGGAAACACCATATATTTT.

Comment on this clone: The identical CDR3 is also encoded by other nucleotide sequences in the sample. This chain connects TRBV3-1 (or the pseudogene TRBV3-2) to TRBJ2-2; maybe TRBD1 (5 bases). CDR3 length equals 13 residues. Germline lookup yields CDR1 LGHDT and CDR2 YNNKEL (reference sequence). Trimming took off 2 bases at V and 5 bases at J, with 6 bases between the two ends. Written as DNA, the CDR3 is TGTGCCAGCAGCCAAACAGGAACCGGGGAGCTGTTTTTT. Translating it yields CASSQTGTGELFF.

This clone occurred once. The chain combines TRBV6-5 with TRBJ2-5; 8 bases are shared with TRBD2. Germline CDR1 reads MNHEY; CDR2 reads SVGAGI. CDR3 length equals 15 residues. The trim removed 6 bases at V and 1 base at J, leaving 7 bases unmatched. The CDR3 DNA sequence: TGTGCCAGCAGGATGACACGGGGGGGCCAAGAGACCCAGTACTTC. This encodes CASRMTRGGQETQYF.

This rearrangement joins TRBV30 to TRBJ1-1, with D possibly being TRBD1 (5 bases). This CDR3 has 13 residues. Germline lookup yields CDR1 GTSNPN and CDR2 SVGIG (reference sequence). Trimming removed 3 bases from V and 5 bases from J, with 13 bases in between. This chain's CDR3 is CAWRGAGKTEAFF. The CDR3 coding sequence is TGTGCCTGGAGAGGCGCAGGGAAGACTGAAGCTTTCTTT.

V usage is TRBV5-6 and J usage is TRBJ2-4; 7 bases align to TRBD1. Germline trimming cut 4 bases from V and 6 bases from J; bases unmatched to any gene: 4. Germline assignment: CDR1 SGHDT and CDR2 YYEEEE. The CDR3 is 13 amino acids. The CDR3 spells CASSRTGSNIQYF. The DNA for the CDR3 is TGTGCCAGCAGCCGGACAGGCTCAAACATTCAGTACTTC.

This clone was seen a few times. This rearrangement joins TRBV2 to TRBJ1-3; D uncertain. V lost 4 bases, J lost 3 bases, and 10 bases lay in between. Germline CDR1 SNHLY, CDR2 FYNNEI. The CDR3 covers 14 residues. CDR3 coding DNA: TGTGCCAGCAGTGGACAAGACGATGGAAACACCATATATTTT. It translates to CASSGQDDGNTIYF.